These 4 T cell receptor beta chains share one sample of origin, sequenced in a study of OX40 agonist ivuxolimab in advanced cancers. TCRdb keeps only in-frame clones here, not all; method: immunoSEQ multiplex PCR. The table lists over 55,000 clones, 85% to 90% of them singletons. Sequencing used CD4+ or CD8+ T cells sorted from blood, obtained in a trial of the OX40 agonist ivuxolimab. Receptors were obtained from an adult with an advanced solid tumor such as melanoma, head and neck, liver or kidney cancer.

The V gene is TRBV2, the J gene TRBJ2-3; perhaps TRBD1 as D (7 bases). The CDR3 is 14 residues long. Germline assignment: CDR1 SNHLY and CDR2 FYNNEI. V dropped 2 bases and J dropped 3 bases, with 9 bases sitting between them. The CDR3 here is CASSEQGGTDTQYF. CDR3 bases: TGTGCCAGCAGTGAACAGGGGGGAACAGATACGCAGTATTTT.

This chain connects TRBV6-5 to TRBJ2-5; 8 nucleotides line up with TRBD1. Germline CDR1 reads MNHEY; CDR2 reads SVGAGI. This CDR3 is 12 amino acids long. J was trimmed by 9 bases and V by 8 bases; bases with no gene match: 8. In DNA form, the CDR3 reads TGTGCCAGCCATATAGAGGGACAGGCCCAGTACTTC. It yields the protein CASHIEGQAQYF.

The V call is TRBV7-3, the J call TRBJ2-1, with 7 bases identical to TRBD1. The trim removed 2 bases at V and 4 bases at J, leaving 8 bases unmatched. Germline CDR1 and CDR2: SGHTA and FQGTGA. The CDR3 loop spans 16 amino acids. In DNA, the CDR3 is TGTGCCAGCAGCTTAGGGCAGGGGGTAGTTTACAATGAGCAGTTCTTC. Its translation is CASSLGQGVVYNEQFF.

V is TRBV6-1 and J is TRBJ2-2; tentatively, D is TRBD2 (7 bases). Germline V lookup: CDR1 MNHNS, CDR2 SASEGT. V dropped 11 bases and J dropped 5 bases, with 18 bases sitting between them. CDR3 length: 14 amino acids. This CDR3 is CAAGAARSTGELFF. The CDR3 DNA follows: TGTGCCGCGGGGGCGGCCAGATCTACCGGGGAGCTGTTTTTT.